Here is one T cell receptor beta chain with its context. What it binds is not known. Measured with immunoSEQ multiplex PCR; TCRdb has only the in-frame clones, and not every one. Here the sample spans roughly 43,000 clones, over 65% being singletons. Per the germline V gene, CDR1 is MNHEY and CDR2 is SMNVEV (reference sequence). J lost 2 bases, V lost 6 bases, and 9 bases had no gene match. The CDR3 spans 15 residues. The data stem from a study of PD-L1 blockade in urothelial cancer. Study observations and caveats: Clonality of blood TCR below the median before treatment predicted better survival.

Sequenced here: PBMCs, sampled around atezolizumab (anti-PD-L1) treatment. The source of this sequence is a man between 70 and 80 years old with urothelial cancer. The chain couples TRBV27 to TRBJ1-1, with 7 bases fitting TRBD1. Written as DNA, the CDR3 is TGTGCCAGCAGCCTAATGGACAGGAGAAACACTGAAGCTTTCTTT. Protein sequence: CASSLMDRRNTEAFF.